The rows below give T cell receptor beta chains drawn from one sample of a study of memory CD4+ T cells and cytomegalovirus serostatus. Using immunoSEQ multiplex PCR, the repertoire was profiled, and TCRdb retains in-frame clones only, with some absent. The table records 46,000 or so clones, 60% to 80% of them present only once. Sequenced input: memory CD4+ T cells from blood. The receptors stem from an adult in good health and CMV-seronegative. CDR3s include the opening cysteine and the closing phenylalanine or tryptophan. Fields, in order: V gene, J gene, D gene, clone size, CDR3 protein, CDR3 DNA. A D gene is named only where the DNA matches it firmly. Clone sizes are given selectively: once, few, many, or a class where the clone is expanded.

v_gene: TRBV5-4
j_gene: TRBJ2-5
d_gene: TRBD2
abundance: -
CDR3aa: CASSLSGGMKETQYF
CDR3nt: TGTGCCAGCAGCCTTAGCGGGGGGATGAAAGAGACCCAGTACTTC

v_gene: TRBV9
j_gene: TRBJ2-5
d_gene: -
abundance: -
CDR3aa: CASSILSGETQYF
CDR3nt: TGTGCCAGCAGCATTCTTAGCGGAGAGACCCAGTACTTC

v_gene: TRBV2
j_gene: TRBJ2-5
d_gene: TRBD1
abundance: -
CDR3aa: CASRRDRSTRETQYF
CDR3nt: TGTGCCAGCAGGAGGGACAGGTCGACCCGAGAGACCCAGTACTTC

v_gene: TRBV29-1
j_gene: TRBJ1-2
d_gene: TRBD1
abundance: -
CDR3aa: CSGGTGSVSNYGYTF
CDR3nt: TGCAGCGGCGGGACAGGGTCTGTTTCTAACTATGGCTACACCTTC

v_gene: TRBV5-1
j_gene: TRBJ2-7
d_gene: -
abundance: -
CDR3aa: CASSLDAYEQYF
CDR3nt: TGCGCCAGCAGCTTGGATGCCTACGAGCAGTACTTC

v_gene: TRBV5-1
j_gene: TRBJ2-7
d_gene: -
abundance: few
CDR3aa: CASSLSYGEQYF
CDR3nt: TGCGCCAGCAGCTTGAGTTACGGGGAGCAGTACTTC

v_gene: TRBV29-1
j_gene: TRBJ1-2
d_gene: TRBD1
abundance: few
CDR3aa: CSVEEPGGGGYTF
CDR3nt: TGCAGCGTTGAAGAGCCAGGGGGCGGGGGCTACACCTTC

v_gene: TRBV27
j_gene: TRBJ1-1
d_gene: -
abundance: -
CDR3aa: CASSFQGPNDEAFF
CDR3nt: TGTGCCAGCAGTTTCCAGGGCCCCAATGATGAAGCTTTCTTT

v_gene: TRBV7-2
j_gene: TRBJ2-7
d_gene: -
abundance: few
CDR3aa: CASSRGGSSYEQYF
CDR3nt: TGTGCCAGCAGCCGGGGTGGGTCCTCCTACGAGCAGTACTTC

v_gene: TRBV7-8
j_gene: TRBJ1-1
d_gene: -
abundance: -
CDR3aa: CASSLAMAGAEAFF
CDR3nt: TGTGCCAGCAGCTTAGCGATGGCAGGTGCTGAAGCTTTCTTT

v_gene: TRBV5-4
j_gene: TRBJ1-1
d_gene: -
abundance: -
CDR3aa: CASSFEEGTGEAFF
CDR3nt: TGTGCCAGCAGCTTTGAGGAGGGTACGGGGGAAGCTTTCTTT

v_gene: TRBV4-3
j_gene: TRBJ2-7
d_gene: -
abundance: once
CDR3aa: CASSRDSAPGYEQYF
CDR3nt: TGCGCCAGCAGCCGAGACAGTGCCCCTGGGTACGAGCAGTACTTC

v_gene: TRBV7-6
j_gene: TRBJ1-3
d_gene: -
abundance: medium-sized
CDR3aa: CASSLESADTIYF
CDR3nt: TGTGCCAGCAGCTTAGAATCCGCGGACACCATATATTTT

v_gene: TRBV11-2
j_gene: TRBJ1-6
d_gene: TRBD1
abundance: -
CDR3aa: CASSLSPPGQGSYSPLHF
CDR3nt: TGTGCCAGCAGCTTAAGCCCCCCCGGACAGGGGAGTTATTCACCCCTCCACTTT

v_gene: TRBV27
j_gene: TRBJ2-2
d_gene: -
abundance: -
CDR3aa: CASSFSGTGELFF
CDR3nt: TGTGCCAGCAGTTTTTCAGGGACCGGGGAGCTGTTTTTT

v_gene: TRBV18
j_gene: TRBJ2-5
d_gene: -
abundance: -
CDR3aa: CASSLRQVETQYF
CDR3nt: TGTGCCAGCTCACTTCGACAGGTAGAGACCCAGTACTTC

v_gene: TRBV18
j_gene: TRBJ1-4
d_gene: -
abundance: -
CDR3aa: CASSLTATNEKLFF
CDR3nt: TGTGCCAGCTCACTGACAGCAACTAATGAAAAACTGTTTTTT

v_gene: TRBV20-1
j_gene: TRBJ1-1
d_gene: -
abundance: few
CDR3aa: CSAALNTEAFF
CDR3nt: TGCAGTGCCGCACTGAACACTGAAGCTTTCTTT

v_gene: TRBV11-3
j_gene: TRBJ2-1
d_gene: TRBD2
abundance: -
CDR3aa: CASSLGAGGPYNEQFF
CDR3nt: TGTGCCAGCAGCTTAGGGGCGGGGGGCCCCTACAATGAGCAGTTCTTC

v_gene: TRBV6-5
j_gene: TRBJ2-3
d_gene: -
abundance: -
CDR3aa: CASSYEGSTDTQYF
CDR3nt: TGTGCCAGCAGTTACGAGGGGAGCACAGATACGCAGTATTTT

v_gene: TRBV11-2
j_gene: TRBJ1-6
d_gene: -
abundance: -
CDR3aa: CASSFGGNSPLHF
CDR3nt: TGTGCCAGCAGCTTCGGGGGTAATTCACCCCTCCACTTT

v_gene: TRBV5-4
j_gene: TRBJ1-1
d_gene: -
abundance: -
CDR3aa: CASSPNNGGVAEAFF
CDR3nt: TGTGCCAGCAGCCCAAACAATGGGGGGGTCGCTGAAGCTTTCTTT

v_gene: TRBV5-1
j_gene: TRBJ1-2
d_gene: -
abundance: -
CDR3aa: CASSLDGNYGYTF
CDR3nt: TGCGCCAGCAGCTTGGACGGAAACTATGGCTACACCTTC

v_gene: TRBV18
j_gene: TRBJ1-1
d_gene: TRBD1
abundance: -
CDR3aa: CASSDRAMNTEAFF
CDR3nt: TGTGCCAGCTCAGACAGGGCCATGAACACTGAAGCTTTCTTT

v_gene: TRBV14
j_gene: TRBJ2-3
d_gene: -
abundance: -
CDR3aa: CASSQRGGVYRTDTQYF
CDR3nt: TGTGCCAGCAGCCAAAGAGGCGGGGTCTATCGAACAGATACGCAGTATTTT

v_gene: TRBV6-1
j_gene: TRBJ1-5
d_gene: -
abundance: -
CDR3aa: CASSDGGSNQPQHF
CDR3nt: TGTGCCAGCAGTGATGGGGGTAGCAATCAGCCCCAGCATTTT

v_gene: TRBV11-1
j_gene: TRBJ2-2
d_gene: TRBD1
abundance: -
CDR3aa: CASSLRRTGRDTGELFF
CDR3nt: TGTGCCAGCAGCCTAAGACGGACAGGTCGGGACACCGGGGAGCTGTTTTTT

v_gene: TRBV2
j_gene: TRBJ2-1
d_gene: -
abundance: -
CDR3aa: CASTLGLYNEQFF
CDR3nt: TGTGCCAGCACCTTGGGACTTTACAATGAGCAGTTCTTC

v_gene: TRBV18
j_gene: TRBJ1-1
d_gene: -
abundance: -
CDR3aa: CASSPPYGVNTEAFF
CDR3nt: TGTGCCAGCTCACCACCTTATGGGGTCAACACTGAAGCTTTCTTT

v_gene: TRBV6-5
j_gene: TRBJ2-7
d_gene: -
abundance: -
CDR3aa: CASSYDGTRHEQYF
CDR3nt: TGTGCCAGCAGTTACGACGGGACCCGCCACGAGCAGTACTTC

v_gene: TRBV5-1
j_gene: TRBJ2-2
d_gene: -
abundance: once
CDR3aa: CASSPRDGELFF
CDR3nt: TGCGCCAGCAGCCCACGGGACGGGGAGCTGTTTTTT

v_gene: TRBV7-9
j_gene: TRBJ1-1
d_gene: -
abundance: -
CDR3aa: CASSQRRSPNTEAFF
CDR3nt: TGTGCCAGCAGCCAGCGGAGGAGTCCGAACACTGAAGCTTTCTTT